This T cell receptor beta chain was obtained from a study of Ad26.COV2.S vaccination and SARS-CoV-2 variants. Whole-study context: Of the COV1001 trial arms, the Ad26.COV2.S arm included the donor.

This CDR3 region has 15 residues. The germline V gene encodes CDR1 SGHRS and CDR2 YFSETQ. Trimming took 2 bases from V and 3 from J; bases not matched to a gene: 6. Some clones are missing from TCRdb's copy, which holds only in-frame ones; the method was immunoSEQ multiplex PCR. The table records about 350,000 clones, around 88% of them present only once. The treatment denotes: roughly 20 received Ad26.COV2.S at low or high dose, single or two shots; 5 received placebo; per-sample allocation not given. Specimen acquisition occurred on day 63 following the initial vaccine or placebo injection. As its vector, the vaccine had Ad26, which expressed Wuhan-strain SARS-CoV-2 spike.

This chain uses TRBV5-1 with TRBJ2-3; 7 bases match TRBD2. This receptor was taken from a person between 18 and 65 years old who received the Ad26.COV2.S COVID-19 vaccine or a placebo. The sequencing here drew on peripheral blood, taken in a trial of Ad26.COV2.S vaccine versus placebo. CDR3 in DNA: TGCGCCAGCAGCTTTGCGGGGAGGGGTACAGATACGCAGTATTTT. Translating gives CASSFAGRGTDTQYF.